This T cell receptor (beta chain) was profiled in a study of blood T cell repertoires in COVID-19. Turning to the study itself: The origin of the acute and convalescent COVID-19 samples was the United States, Italy and Spain.

CDR3 size: 16 residues. Germline V gene sequence: CDR1 MNHEY, CDR2 SMNVEV (reference sequence). The V segment lost 4 bases and the J segment 0 bases; nucleotides outside the gene matches: 5. TCRdb's table, derived via immunoSEQ multiplex PCR, lists solely in-frame clones and lacks some. Here the sample spans about 300,000 clones, less than 85% being singletons. The material sequenced was peripheral blood. The J gene is TRBJ2-3, the V gene TRBV27, with 9 bases matching TRBD2. This sequence originates from a human donor with COVID-19, enrolled during active disease. The donor label of this sample is uncertain. In DNA, the CDR3 is TGTGCCAGCAGTTCCTGGACTAGCGAGAGCACAGATACGCAGTATTTT. It encodes CASSSWTSESTDTQYF.